Listed below are T cell receptor beta chains from one sample, sequenced in a study of regulatory T cells in long-lasting Graves disease. TCRdb fed the multiplex PCR reads into MiXCR, producing one record per CDR3 protein. The table shows 240,000 or so distinct CDR3 sequences, with around 20% occurring only once. The sample here was peripheral blood mononuclear cells (PBMCs), taken at new diagnosis, from a patient treated with antithyroid drugs. Receptors were obtained from a female donor with Graves disease. Each CDR3 is given with its conserved first and last residue. Fields, in order: D gene, J gene, clone size, V gene, CDR3 DNA, CDR3 protein. D genes are given only for firm matches. Expanded clones are given a class, and other clones once, few, many or no size at all.

d_call: TRBD2; j_call: TRBJ2-1; clone_size: .; v_call: TRBV7-2; cdr3_nt: TGTGCCAGCAGAACTAGCGGGGGCAATGAGCAGTTCTTC; cdr3_aa: CASRTSGGNEQFF
d_call: TRBD2; j_call: TRBJ2-3; clone_size: many; v_call: TRBV6-1; cdr3_nt: TGTGCCAGCAGTGAAAACGGGAGGGATGATACGCAGTATTTT; cdr3_aa: CASSENGRDDTQYF
d_call: .; j_call: TRBJ1-3; clone_size: many; v_call: TRBV3-1; cdr3_nt: TGTGCCAGCAGCCATATTAGGGGGTTTGGAAACACCATATATTTT; cdr3_aa: CASSHIRGFGNTIYF
d_call: TRBD2; j_call: TRBJ2-1; clone_size: many; v_call: TRBV6-1; cdr3_nt: TGTGCCAGCAGGACTAGCAGGAATGAGCAGTTCTTC; cdr3_aa: CASRTSRNEQFF
d_call: .; j_call: TRBJ2-7; clone_size: many; v_call: TRBV20-1; cdr3_nt: TGCAGTGCTAGAGGCCAGGGGCTGGGCGAGCAGTACTTC; cdr3_aa: CSARGQGLGEQYF
d_call: TRBD1; j_call: TRBJ1-2; clone_size: many; v_call: TRBV20-1; cdr3_nt: TGCAGTGCTAGGGGACAGGGAGTACTATCATCGCATGGCTACACCTTC; cdr3_aa: CSARGQGVLSSHGYTF
d_call: .; j_call: TRBJ1-5; clone_size: .; v_call: TRBV12-3/TRBV12-4; cdr3_nt: TGTGCCAGCACCCTAGGGGGGGGGCGCTTTCAGCCCCAGCATTTT; cdr3_aa: CASTLGGGRFQPQHF
d_call: .; j_call: TRBJ2-7; clone_size: .; v_call: TRBV5-4; cdr3_nt: TGTGCCAGCAGCTTCGGGGGCGGCTTGGGTGAGCAGTACTTC; cdr3_aa: CASSFGGGLGEQYF
d_call: TRBD1; j_call: TRBJ2-2; clone_size: .; v_call: TRBV5-6; cdr3_nt: TGTGCCAGCACCAGGACAGGAAAAACCGGGGAGCTGTTTTTT; cdr3_aa: CASTRTGKTGELFF
d_call: .; j_call: TRBJ1-6; clone_size: few; v_call: TRBV4-3; cdr3_nt: TGCGCCAGCAGCCAAGATCACGGCAATTCACCCCTCCACTTT; cdr3_aa: CASSQDHGNSPLHF
d_call: .; j_call: TRBJ1-3; clone_size: .; v_call: TRBV7-2; cdr3_nt: TGTGCCAGCAGCTATCAGGGGAACACCATATATTTT; cdr3_aa: CASSYQGNTIYF
d_call: TRBD2; j_call: TRBJ2-1; clone_size: many; v_call: TRBV6-2/TRBV6-3; cdr3_nt: TGTGCCAGCAGTTACGGGTATTCTAGACTAGCGGGGAATGAGCAGTTCTTC; cdr3_aa: CASSYGYSRLAGNEQFF
d_call: .; j_call: TRBJ2-3; clone_size: many; v_call: TRBV7-9; cdr3_nt: TGTGCCAGCAGCTTAGTTAAACAGGAAGATACGCAGTATTTT; cdr3_aa: CASSLVKQEDTQYF
d_call: TRBD2; j_call: TRBJ2-4; clone_size: .; v_call: TRBV2; cdr3_nt: TGTGCCAGCAGTGAAAGGGGTCGACTAGCGGGATCCAAAAACATTCAGTACTTC; cdr3_aa: CASSERGRLAGSKNIQYF
d_call: TRBD2; j_call: TRBJ2-3; clone_size: many; v_call: TRBV6-2/TRBV6-3; cdr3_nt: TGTGCCAGCAGTTACAAGGTGGCTAGCGGGGGACGGGCGAATACGCAGTATTTT; cdr3_aa: CASSYKVASGGRANTQYF
d_call: TRBD2; j_call: TRBJ2-1; clone_size: many; v_call: TRBV7-3; cdr3_nt: TGTGCCAGCAGCTCCAGCGGGAGTACCTCCTACAATGAGCAGTTCTTC; cdr3_aa: CASSSSGSTSYNEQFF
d_call: .; j_call: TRBJ1-2; clone_size: many; v_call: TRBV6-1; cdr3_nt: TGTGCCAGCAGTGAATTGACGGTTAATGGCTACACCTTC; cdr3_aa: CASSELTVNGYTF
d_call: TRBD1; j_call: TRBJ2-5; clone_size: .; v_call: TRBV7-3; cdr3_nt: TGTGCCAGCAGCACCCACACAGGGGGCGGGGAGACCCAGTACTTC; cdr3_aa: CASSTHTGGGETQYF
d_call: .; j_call: TRBJ1-4; clone_size: .; v_call: TRBV30; cdr3_nt: TGTGCCTGGAGTGTAAGACTGCGTAATGAAAAACTGTTTTTT; cdr3_aa: CAWSVRLRNEKLFF
d_call: .; j_call: TRBJ1-2; clone_size: many; v_call: TRBV7-2; cdr3_nt: TGTGCCAGCAGCTGGCCGGGACACTATGGCTACACCTTC; cdr3_aa: CASSWPGHYGYTF
d_call: TRBD1; j_call: TRBJ2-2; clone_size: .; v_call: TRBV19; cdr3_nt: TGTGCCAGTAGTATCCTACAGGGGGCCACCGGGGAGCTGTTTTTT; cdr3_aa: CASSILQGATGELFF
d_call: TRBD2; j_call: TRBJ2-1; clone_size: many; v_call: TRBV11-3; cdr3_nt: TGTGCCAGCAGCCCAGGGACTAGCGGGCGTGGTGAGCAGTTCTTC; cdr3_aa: CASSPGTSGRGEQFF
d_call: TRBD2; j_call: TRBJ2-1; clone_size: many; v_call: TRBV7-2; cdr3_nt: TGTGCCAGCAGCTTGCCCGTAGCGGGGGGGCAAAATGAGCAGTTCTTC; cdr3_aa: CASSLPVAGGQNEQFF
d_call: TRBD1; j_call: TRBJ1-5; clone_size: .; v_call: TRBV10-3; cdr3_nt: TGTGCCATCAGTGAGCGACAGGGGGGTAGCAATCAGCCCCAGCATTTT; cdr3_aa: CAISERQGGSNQPQHF
d_call: TRBD2; j_call: TRBJ2-1; clone_size: many; v_call: TRBV11-2; cdr3_nt: TGTGCCAGCAGCTTAAGACAGGGACTAGCGGGAGAGAATGAGCAGTTCTTC; cdr3_aa: CASSLRQGLAGENEQFF
d_call: TRBD1; j_call: TRBJ2-2; clone_size: many; v_call: TRBV4-1; cdr3_nt: TGCGCCAGCAGCCGTACAGGGGCCGGGGAGCTGTTTTTT; cdr3_aa: CASSRTGAGELFF
d_call: TRBD1; j_call: TRBJ2-2; clone_size: many; v_call: TRBV6-1; cdr3_nt: TGTGCCAGCAGTGACCGGACAGGGTACACCGGGGAGCTGTTTTTT; cdr3_aa: CASSDRTGYTGELFF
d_call: .; j_call: TRBJ1-6; clone_size: .; v_call: TRBV5-1; cdr3_nt: TGCGCCAGCAGCTTGGGAGGATCCCGAGGGAATTCACCCCTCCACTTT; cdr3_aa: CASSLGGSRGNSPLHF
d_call: TRBD2; j_call: TRBJ2-7; clone_size: many; v_call: TRBV7-8; cdr3_nt: TGTGCCAGCAGCTTTGGCGTTAGAGCCAGCGGGGAGTACGAGCAGTACTTC; cdr3_aa: CASSFGVRASGEYEQYF
d_call: .; j_call: TRBJ1-1; clone_size: .; v_call: TRBV10-1; cdr3_nt: TGCGCCAGCAGTGAAGGCAGGGGAGTTAACTCGCGGCGGCTCGCTTTCTTT; cdr3_aa: CASSEGRGVNSRRLAFF
d_call: .; j_call: TRBJ1-1; clone_size: many; v_call: TRBV5-6; cdr3_nt: TGTGCCAGCCAAAGGTCCGATACTGAAGCTTTCTTT; cdr3_aa: CASQRSDTEAFF
d_call: TRBD1; j_call: TRBJ1-2; clone_size: many; v_call: TRBV6-1; cdr3_nt: TGTGCCAGCAGGAAGGGACAGCAATATGGCTACACCTTC; cdr3_aa: CASRKGQQYGYTF
d_call: TRBD2; j_call: TRBJ2-1; clone_size: many; v_call: TRBV18; cdr3_nt: TGTGCCAGCTCAAAGGGACTAGCTGCCTACAATGAGCAGTTCTTC; cdr3_aa: CASSKGLAAYNEQFF
d_call: TRBD2; j_call: TRBJ2-7; clone_size: few; v_call: TRBV2; cdr3_nt: TGTGCCAGCAGTGAATCTTTCTCCGGGACTAGGCCGAGCTCCTACGAGCAGTACTTC; cdr3_aa: CASSESFSGTRPSSYEQYF
d_call: .; j_call: TRBJ2-1; clone_size: few; v_call: TRBV10-3; cdr3_nt: TGTGCCATCAAGAGCCCAGGCTACAATGAGCAGTTCTTC; cdr3_aa: CAIKSPGYNEQFF
d_call: TRBD2; j_call: TRBJ2-2; clone_size: many; v_call: TRBV6-1; cdr3_nt: TGTGCCAGCAGTCCAACCCTCAGGGCGGGGGGGTTCTCGAACACCGGGGAGCTGTTTTTT; cdr3_aa: CASSPTLRAGGFSNTGELFF
d_call: .; j_call: TRBJ2-3; clone_size: many; v_call: TRBV20-1; cdr3_nt: TGCAGTGCTAGAGATTCACTCAGGGCTGGCGATACGCAGTATTTT; cdr3_aa: CSARDSLRAGDTQYF
d_call: .; j_call: TRBJ2-2; clone_size: .; v_call: TRBV12-3/TRBV12-4; cdr3_nt: TGTGCCAGCGGTCCTAGACGGCAGAACACCGGGGAGCTGTTTTTT; cdr3_aa: CASGPRRQNTGELFF
d_call: TRBD2; j_call: TRBJ2-3; clone_size: .; v_call: TRBV14; cdr3_nt: TGTGCCAGCAGCCAAGATCGGCTGGGACTAGCGAATCGAGCGGCAGATACGCAGTATTTT; cdr3_aa: CASSQDRLGLANRAADTQYF
d_call: TRBD2; j_call: TRBJ2-5; clone_size: many; v_call: TRBV3-1; cdr3_nt: TGTGCCAGCAGCCAAGGGTTTCTAGCGGGAAGCACGAGGAAGACCCAGTACTTC; cdr3_aa: CASSQGFLAGSTRKTQYF
d_call: TRBD2; j_call: TRBJ2-3; clone_size: .; v_call: TRBV20-1; cdr3_nt: TGCAGTGCTAGTCCCGGGGGGGCCCGCACAGATACGCAGTATTTT; cdr3_aa: CSASPGGARTDTQYF
d_call: TRBD1; j_call: TRBJ2-1; clone_size: many; v_call: TRBV6-5; cdr3_nt: TGTGCCAGCAGTTACATGGGACAGGGCTACAATGAGCAGTTCTTC; cdr3_aa: CASSYMGQGYNEQFF